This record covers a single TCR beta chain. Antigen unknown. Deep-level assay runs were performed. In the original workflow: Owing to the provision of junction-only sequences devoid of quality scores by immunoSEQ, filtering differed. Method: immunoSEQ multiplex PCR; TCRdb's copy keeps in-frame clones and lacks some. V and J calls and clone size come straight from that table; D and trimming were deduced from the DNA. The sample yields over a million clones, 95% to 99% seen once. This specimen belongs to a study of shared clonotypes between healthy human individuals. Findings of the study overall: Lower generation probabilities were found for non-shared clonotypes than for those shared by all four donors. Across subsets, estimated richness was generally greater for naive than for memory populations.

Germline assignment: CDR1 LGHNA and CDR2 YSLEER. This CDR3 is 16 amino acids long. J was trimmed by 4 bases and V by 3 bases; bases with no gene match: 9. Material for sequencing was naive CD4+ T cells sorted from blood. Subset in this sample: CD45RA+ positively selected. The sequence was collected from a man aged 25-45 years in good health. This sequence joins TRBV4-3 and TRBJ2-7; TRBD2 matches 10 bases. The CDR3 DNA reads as TGCGCCAGCAGCCACGCTAGCGGGAGTTTGGGGTACGAGCAGTACTTC. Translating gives CASSHASGSLGYEQYF.